The clone carrying this TCR beta chain has more than one count but fewer than ten. As yet, its antigen is unknown. This sample was included in a study of vaccination and CD4 T cells after COVID-19. The study, taken as a whole, reports: In convalescent patients, 304 of 307 vaccine-specific clones were mono-reactive for SARS-CoV-2 spike.

Germline lookup yields CDR1 SGHAT and CDR2 FQNNGV. The V end lost 7 bases, the J end lost 5 bases, and 10 bases lay between the germline ends. CDR3 size: 12 residues. An Oncomine TCR Beta short-read assay was used to sequence the DNA from cultured CD4+ T cells. A single record per CDR3 protein comes from TCRdb applying MiXCR to the PCR reads. The table shows some 13,000 distinct CDR3 sequences, with about 50% occurring only once. Treatment of the sample: roughly nine-day PBMC culture with coronavirus spike peptide pools or control peptides (ViraFEST assay). These CD4+ T cells came from roughly 10-day cultures by negative selection.

This receptor was taken from a human donor who had recovered from COVID-19. What was sequenced was CD4+ T cells from blood, cultured in vitro. V gene TRBV11-2 combines with J gene TRBJ2-3; D is unclear. CDR3 in DNA: TGTGCCAGCACAGCCACCCAAGATACGCAGTATTTT. The encoded protein is CASTATQDTQYF. Drawing the rest from reference TRBV11-2 and TRBJ2-3, the complete variable domain is EAGVAQSPRYKIIEKRQSVAFWCNPISGHATLYWYQQILGQGPKLLIQFQNNGVVDDSQLPKDRFSAERLKGVDSTLKIQPAKLEDSAVYLCASTATQDTQYFGPGTRLTVL.